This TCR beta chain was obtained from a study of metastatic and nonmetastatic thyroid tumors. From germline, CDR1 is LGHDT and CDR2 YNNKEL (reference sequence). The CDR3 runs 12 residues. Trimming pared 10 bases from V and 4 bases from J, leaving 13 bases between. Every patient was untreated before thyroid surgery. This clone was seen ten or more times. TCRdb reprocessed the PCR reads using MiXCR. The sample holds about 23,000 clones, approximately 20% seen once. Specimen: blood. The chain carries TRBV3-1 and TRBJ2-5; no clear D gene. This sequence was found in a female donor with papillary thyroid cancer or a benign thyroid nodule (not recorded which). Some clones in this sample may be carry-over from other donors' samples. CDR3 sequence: CATSLSRETQYF. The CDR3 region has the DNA TGTGCCACATCTCTTAGCAGAGAGACCCAGTACTTC.